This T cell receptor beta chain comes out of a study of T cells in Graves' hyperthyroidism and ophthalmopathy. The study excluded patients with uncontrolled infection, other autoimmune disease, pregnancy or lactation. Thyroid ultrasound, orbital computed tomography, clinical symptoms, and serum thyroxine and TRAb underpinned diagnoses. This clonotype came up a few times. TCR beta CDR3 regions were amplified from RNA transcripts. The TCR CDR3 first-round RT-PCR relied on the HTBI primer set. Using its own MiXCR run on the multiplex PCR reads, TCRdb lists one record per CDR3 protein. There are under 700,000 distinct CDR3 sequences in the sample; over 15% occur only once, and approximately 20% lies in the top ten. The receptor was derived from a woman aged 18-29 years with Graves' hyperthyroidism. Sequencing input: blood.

The CDR3 DNA sequence: TGTGCCAGCAGTTTATTGGGACAGGGGGCCGGGAACACTGAAGCTTTCTTT. Translated: CASSLLGQGAGNTEAFF. The chain joins TRBV28 to TRBJ1-1; 12 nucleotides line up with TRBD1. The ends lost 1 base at V and 1 base at J; junction bases unmatched: 4. The germline V gene has CDR1 MDHEN and CDR2 SYDVKM. The CDR3 spans 17 residues.